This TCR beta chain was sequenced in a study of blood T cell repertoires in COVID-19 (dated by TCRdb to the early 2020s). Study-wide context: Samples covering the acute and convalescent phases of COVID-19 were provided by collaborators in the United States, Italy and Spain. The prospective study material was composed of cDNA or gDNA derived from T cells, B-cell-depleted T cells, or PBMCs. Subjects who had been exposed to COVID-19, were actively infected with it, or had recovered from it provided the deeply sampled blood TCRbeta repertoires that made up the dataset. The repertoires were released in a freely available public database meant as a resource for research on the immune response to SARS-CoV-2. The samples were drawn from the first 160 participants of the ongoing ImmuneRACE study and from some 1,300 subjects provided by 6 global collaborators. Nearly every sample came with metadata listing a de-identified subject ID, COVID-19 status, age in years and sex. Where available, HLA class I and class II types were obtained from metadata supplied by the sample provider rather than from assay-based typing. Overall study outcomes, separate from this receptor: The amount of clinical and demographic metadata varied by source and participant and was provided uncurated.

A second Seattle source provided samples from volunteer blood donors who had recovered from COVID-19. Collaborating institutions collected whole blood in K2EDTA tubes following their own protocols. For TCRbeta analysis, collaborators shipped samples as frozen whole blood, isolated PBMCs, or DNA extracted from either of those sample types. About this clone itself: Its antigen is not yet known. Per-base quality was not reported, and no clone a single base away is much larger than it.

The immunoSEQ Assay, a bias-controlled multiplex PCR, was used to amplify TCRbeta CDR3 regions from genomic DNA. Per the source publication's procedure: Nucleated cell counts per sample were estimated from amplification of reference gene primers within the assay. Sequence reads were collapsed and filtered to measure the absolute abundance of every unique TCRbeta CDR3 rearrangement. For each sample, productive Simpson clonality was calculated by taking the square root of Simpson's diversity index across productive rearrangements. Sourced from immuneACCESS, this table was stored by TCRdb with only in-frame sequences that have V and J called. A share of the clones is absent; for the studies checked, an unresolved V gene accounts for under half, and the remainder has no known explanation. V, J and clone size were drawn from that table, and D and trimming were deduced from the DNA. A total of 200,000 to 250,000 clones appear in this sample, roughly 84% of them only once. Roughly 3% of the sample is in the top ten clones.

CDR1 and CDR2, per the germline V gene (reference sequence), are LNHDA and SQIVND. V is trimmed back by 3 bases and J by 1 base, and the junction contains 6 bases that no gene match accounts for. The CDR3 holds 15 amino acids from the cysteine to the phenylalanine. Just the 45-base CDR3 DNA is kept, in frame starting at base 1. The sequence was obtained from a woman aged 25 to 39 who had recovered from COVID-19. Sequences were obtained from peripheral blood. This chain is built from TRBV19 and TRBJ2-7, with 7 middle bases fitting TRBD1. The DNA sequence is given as TGTGCCAGTAGTATCGGGACAGCGATTTCCTACGAGCAGTACTTC. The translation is CASSIGTAISYEQYF. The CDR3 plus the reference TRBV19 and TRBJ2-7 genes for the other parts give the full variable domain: DGGITQSPKYLFRKEGQNVTLSCEQNLNHDAMYWYRQDPGQGLRLIYYSQIVNDFQKGDIAEGYSVSREKKESFPLTVTSAQKNPTAFYLCASSIGTAISYEQYFGPGTRLTVT.